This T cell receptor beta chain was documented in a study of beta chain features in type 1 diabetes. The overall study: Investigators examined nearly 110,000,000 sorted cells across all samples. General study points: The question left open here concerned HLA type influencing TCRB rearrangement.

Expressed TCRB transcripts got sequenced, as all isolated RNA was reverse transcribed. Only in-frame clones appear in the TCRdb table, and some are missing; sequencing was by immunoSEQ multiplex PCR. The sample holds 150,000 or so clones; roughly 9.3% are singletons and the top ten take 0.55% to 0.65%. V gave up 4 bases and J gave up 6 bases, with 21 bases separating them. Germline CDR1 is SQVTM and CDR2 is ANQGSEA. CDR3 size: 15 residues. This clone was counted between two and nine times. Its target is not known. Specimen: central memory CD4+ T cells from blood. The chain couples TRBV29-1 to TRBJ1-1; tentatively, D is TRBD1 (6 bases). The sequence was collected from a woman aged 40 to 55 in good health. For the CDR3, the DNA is TGCAGCGTTGTATCGCAGGGGCGGAGTTCAGCTGAAGCTTTCTTT. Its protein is CSVVSQGRSSAEAFF.